The 24 T cell receptor beta chains given below trace back to one sample, sequenced in a study of CD8 T cells in Susac syndrome. RNA totalling about 0.5 to 1 ug underwent reverse transcription with random hexamers. Using its own MiXCR run on the immunoSEQ multiplex PCR reads, TCRdb lists one record per CDR3 protein. The sample lists 95,000 to 150,000 distinct CDR3 sequences, more than 85% occurring once. Sequencing was carried out using CD8+ T cells from PBMCs. These receptors all stem from a human donor with multiple sclerosis.

This clonotype was counted once. The chain combines TRBV28 with TRBJ1-2, with D unclear. Germline values: CDR1 MDHEN, CDR2 SYDVKM. V lost 6 bases to trimming and J lost 0 bases, with 23 bases between them. The CDR3 is 18 residues long. The CDR3 sequence is CASSQPLFSDSTNYGYTF. DNA of the CDR3: TGTGCCAGCAGCCAACCCCTATTCTCGGACTCGACTAACTATGGCTACACCTTC.

Points on this clonotype: A read error may account for a junction end that differs from germline. V is TRBV29-1 and J is TRBJ2-5, with D perhaps TRBD2 (5 bases). CDR1 SQVTM and CDR2 ANQGSEA come from the germline V gene. CDR3 size: 14 residues. CDR3 sequence: CSAELGAGQETQYF. CDR3 coding DNA: TGCAGCGCTGAATTGGGAGCAGGACAAGAGACCCAGTACTTC.

V and J are TRBV6-5 and TRBJ2-5; 7 bases are shared with TRBD2. In germline, CDR1 is MNHEY, CDR2 SVGAGI. CDR3 length: 15 amino acids. V lost 6 bases and J lost 3; bases outside the gene matches: 10. As DNA, the CDR3 is TGTGCCAGCAGCCCCTGGGCGGGAGTTGAAGAGACCCAGTACTTC. As protein: CASSPWAGVEETQYF.

This chain uses TRBV5-4 with TRBJ1-3; D is unclear. CDR1 and CDR2 from the germline V gene are SGHNT and YYREEE (reference sequence). V lost 4 bases and J 4 bases, leaving 15 bases between the germline ends. There are 15 residues in the CDR3. CDR3: CASSLGRASGNTIYF. The CDR3 coding sequence is TGTGCCAGCAGCCTCGGGCGGGCGTCCGGAAACACCATATATTTT. Full variable domain (rest looked up from reference TRBV5-4 and TRBJ1-3): ETGVTQSPTHLIKTRGQQVTLRCSSQSGHNTVSWYQQALGQGPQFIFQYYREEENGRGNFPPRFSGLQFPNYSSELNVNALELDDSALYLCASSLGRASGNTIYFGEGSWLTVV.

CDR3 sequence reads: CASSLAGLAGWNEQFF. The DNA for the CDR3 is TGTGCCAGCAGCTTAGCAGGACTAGCGGGATGGAATGAGCAGTTCTTC. The chain joins TRBV13 to TRBJ2-1, with TRBD2 matching over 12 bases. Germline values: CDR1 PRHDT, CDR2 FYEKMQ (reference sequence). This CDR3 comprises 16 residues. The V and J ends lost 1 base and 7 bases, in that order; junction bases with no gene match: 5.

J is TRBJ1-2 and V is TRBV29-1; D perhaps matches TRBD1 (5 bases). CDR1 and CDR2 from the germline V gene are SQVTM and ANQGSEA. Trimming removed 5 bases from V and 4 bases from J, with 11 bases in between. This CDR3 contains 12 residues. The CDR3 bases are TGCAGCGTTACAGGCAGGAGCTATGGCTACACCTTC. The encoded protein is CSVTGRSYGYTF.

This clonotype appeared once. The J gene is TRBJ2-7, the V gene TRBV7-2, with a possible D match to TRBD1 (5 bases). V dropped 2 bases and J dropped 2 bases, with 7 bases sitting between them. Germline V gene sequence: CDR1 SGHTA, CDR2 FQGNSA. The CDR3 covers 13 residues. The CDR3 DNA reads TGTGCCAGCAGCTTAACCAGGGCCTACGAGCAGTACTTC. Translation gives CASSLTRAYEQYF.

The rearrangement joins TRBV30 to TRBJ1-2; no clear D. Germline values: CDR1 GTSNPN, CDR2 SVGIG (reference sequence). Deletions cut 5 bases from V and 5 bases from J, with 9 bases between. This CDR3 region has 11 residues. CDR3 nucleotide sequence: TGTGCCTGGGCGGATGGTTATGGCTACACCTTC. Translated: CAWADGYGYTF.

The V and J genes are TRBV29-1 and TRBJ2-4; D may correspond to TRBD1 or TRBD2 (5 bases each). Germline V gene sequence: CDR1 SQVTM, CDR2 ANQGSEA. V was pared by 6 bases and J by 4 bases, with 22 bases between. The CDR3 has 16 amino acids. The DNA of the CDR3 is TGCAGCGTGGACGGATGGGACGGAAAGAAAAAAAACATTCAGTACTTC. Translated: CSVDGWDGKKKNIQYF.

The chain employs TRBV9 and TRBJ2-2; 10 nucleotides line up with TRBD1. Germline V gene sequence: CDR1 SGDLS, CDR2 YYNGEE. Trimming removed 2 bases from V and 2 bases from J; junction bases left unmatched: 0. The CDR3 has 15 amino acids. Written as DNA, the CDR3 is TGTGCCAGCAGCGTGACAGGGGGCAACACCGGGGAGCTGTTTTTT. This translates into CASSVTGGNTGELFF.

V usage is TRBV7-2 and J usage is TRBJ1-2, with D possibly TRBD1 on 6 matching bases. This CDR3 has 13 amino acids. Trimming removed 4 bases from V and 4 bases from J, with 10 bases in between. The germline gives CDR1 SGHTA, CDR2 FQGNSA. As DNA, the CDR3 is TGTGCCAGCAGCTCTGACAGGCCCTATGGCTACACCTTC. Translated, it gives CASSSDRPYGYTF.

The gene calls are TRBV7-3 and TRBJ2-5, with D maybe TRBD2 (6 bases). The V end lost 5 bases, the J end lost 1 base, and 17 bases lay between the germline ends. The CDR3 is made up of 16 amino acids. Germline loops: CDR1 SGHTA, CDR2 FQGTGA. The CDR3 bases are TGTGCCAGCAGCCCCCGGGGTAGCGGTCGCCAAGAGACCCAGTACTTC. Residues: CASSPRGSGRQETQYF.

The chain joins TRBV4-1 to TRBJ1-2, with TRBD1 as a possible D gene (6 bases). CDR3 length: 16 amino acids. Germline CDR1 reads MGHRA; CDR2 reads YSYEKL. V was clipped by 3 bases and J by 8 bases, with 22 bases between them. The CDR3 loop is CASSQSSGGAWDGYTF. CDR3 DNA: TGCGCCAGCAGCCAGTCCTCCGGGGGGGCGTGGGACGGCTACACCTTC.

The sample holds a few counts of this clonotype. The chain recombines TRBV9 with TRBJ1-2; D remains ambiguous. This CDR3 contains 14 residues. The V and J ends lost 5 bases and 4 bases respectively, with 15 bases between them. In germline, CDR1 is SGDLS, CDR2 YYNGEE. DNA of the CDR3: TGTGCCAGCAGTGAGGGAGGGCAGTTCTATGGCTACACCTTC. As protein: CASSEGGQFYGYTF. Looking up the rest from reference TRBV9 and TRBJ1-2 gives the full variable domain: DSGVTQTPKHLITATGQRVTLRCSPRSGDLSVYWYQQSLDQGLQFLIQYYNGEERAKGNILERFSAQQFPDLHSELNLSSLELGDSALYFCASSEGGQFYGYTFGSGTRLTVV.

CDR3 sequence: CASSFGVSYEQYF. DNA of the CDR3: TGTGCCAGCAGTTTCGGAGTCTCCTACGAGCAGTACTTC. The chain carries TRBV12-3 or TRBV12-4 and TRBJ2-7; D remains unclear. The CDR3 runs to 13 residues. V dropped 3 bases and J dropped 0 bases, with 6 bases sitting between them.

The chain is built from TRBV19 and TRBJ1-3; D is uncertain. Germline CDR1 is LNHDA and CDR2 is SQIVND (reference sequence). The ends were cut back, 5 bases at V and 0 bases at J, with 14 bases in the middle. The CDR3 has 16 amino acids. CDR3 residues: CASSPPLGRSGNTIYF. CDR3 nucleotides: TGTGCCAGTAGTCCACCCCTCGGGCGCTCTGGAAACACCATATATTTT.

The chain links TRBV25-1 to TRBJ2-1, with a possible D match to TRBD2 (6 bases). Deletions cut 1 base from V and 0 bases from J, with 13 bases between. The germline V gene encodes CDR1 MGHDK and CDR2 SYGVNS. The CDR3 runs to 17 residues. The CDR3 region has the DNA TGTGCCAGCAGTGAATGGGGGGACGGTCCCTCCTACAATGAGCAGTTCTTC. Translation gives CASSEWGDGPSYNEQFF.

The V and J genes are TRBV6-2 or TRBV6-3 and TRBJ1-1; TRBD1 agrees at 11 bases. Unmatched junction bases numbered 6, after V lost 6 bases and J lost 0 bases. The CDR3 is made up of 16 amino acids. Germline V gene lookup returns CDR1 MNHEY and CDR2 SVGEGT. The CDR3 here is CASRARDRGVNTEAFF. For the CDR3, the DNA is TGTGCCAGCAGGGCCCGGGACAGGGGGGTGAACACTGAAGCTTTCTTT.

This chain joins TRBV7-9 and TRBJ2-2; tentative D call: TRBD1 (5 bases). Trimming removed 6 bases from V and 0 bases from J, with 14 bases in between. The V gene's germline CDR1 is SEHNR and CDR2 FQNEAQ (reference sequence). There are 16 residues in the CDR3. Here the CDR3 reads CASSPLVTANTGELFF. The CDR3 DNA sequence: TGTGCCAGCAGTCCCCTTGTGACAGCGAACACCGGGGAGCTGTTTTTT.

The rearrangement joins TRBV4-1 to TRBJ1-1; no clear D. CDR3 length: 14 amino acids. Germline CDR1 and CDR2: MGHRA and YSYEKL. The V end lost 7 bases, the J end lost 4 bases, and 16 bases lay between the germline ends. The chain's CDR3 is CASNVNPGSTEAFF. In DNA form, the CDR3 reads TGCGCCAGCAACGTCAATCCGGGGAGCACTGAAGCTTTCTTT.

This chain links TRBV6-5 with TRBJ1-2; 8 bases are shared with TRBD1. The CDR3 contains 14 residues. Per the germline V gene, CDR1 is MNHEY and CDR2 is SVGAGI. V was pared by 2 bases and J by 8 bases, with 7 bases of the junction left unmatched. CDR3: CASSYLRTGKGYTF. The CDR3 DNA is TGTGCCAGCAGTTACCTACGGACAGGGAAAGGCTACACCTTC.

The rearrangement joins TRBV5-4 to TRBJ2-5; D remains unclear. Between the trimmed V and J ends, which lost 3 bases and 1 base, there was a span of 7 bases. CDR1 is SGHNT, CDR2 YYREEE, per germline (reference sequence). The CDR3 spans 13 residues. CDR3 nucleotides: TGTGCCAGCAGCTCAAGGATCCAAGAGACCCAGTACTTC. Its protein product is CASSSRIQETQYF.

The chain joins TRBV12-3 or TRBV12-4 to TRBJ1-5; the match to TRBD1 covers 7 bases. CDR3 length equals 14 residues. The V gene end was trimmed by 6 bases and the J gene end by 6 bases; junction bases not matched to a gene: 8. This CDR3 reads CASSQGGHGQPQHF. CDR3 nucleotides: TGTGCCAGCAGCCAGGGGGGGCACGGTCAGCCCCAGCATTTT.

V and J are TRBV10-2 and TRBJ1-3; D remains ambiguous. Deletions cut 7 bases from V and 8 bases from J, with 9 bases between. The CDR3 contains 11 residues. Germline V gene lookup returns CDR1 WSHSY and CDR2 SAAADI. The CDR3 protein is CASKQGHTIYF. As DNA, the CDR3 is TGCGCCAGCAAGCAAGGACACACCATATATTTT.